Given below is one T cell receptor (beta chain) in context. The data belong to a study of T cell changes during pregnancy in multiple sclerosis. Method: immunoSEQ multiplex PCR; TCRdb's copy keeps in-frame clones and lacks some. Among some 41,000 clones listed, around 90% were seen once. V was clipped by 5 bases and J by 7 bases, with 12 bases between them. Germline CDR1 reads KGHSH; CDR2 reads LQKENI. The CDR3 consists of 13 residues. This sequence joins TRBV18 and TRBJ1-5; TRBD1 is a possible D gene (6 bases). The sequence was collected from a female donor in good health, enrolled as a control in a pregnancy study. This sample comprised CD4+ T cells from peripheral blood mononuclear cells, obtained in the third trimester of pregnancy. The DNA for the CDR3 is TGTGCCAGCTCATCAAACAGGGAACAGCCCCAGCATTTT. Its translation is CASSSNREQPQHF.